This T cell receptor (beta chain) was profiled in a study of CXCR3-negative and CXCR3-positive naive CD8 T cells. Study results and limitations: Partial loss of CXCR3 expression followed cryopreservation; most assays used fresh PBMCs.

Germline CDR1 SEHNR, CDR2 FQNEAQ (reference sequence). The CDR3 is 14 amino acids. A note on this clonotype: Its cognate antigen is unknown.

The authors made the TRB cDNA libraries by 5' RACE using UMI labels. Using the 5' RACE reads, TCRdb records one entry per CDR3 protein without DNA. The sample data list 45,000 to 55,000 distinct CDR3 sequences. This receptor was taken from a human donor in good health. Some clones in this sample may be carry-over from other donors' samples. The V call is TRBV7-9, the J call TRBJ1-1; TCRdb picks TRBD1, but there is no DNA to check that call. The specimen sequenced was memory CD8+ T cells from blood. The CDR3 reads CASSSPSTLPEAFF.